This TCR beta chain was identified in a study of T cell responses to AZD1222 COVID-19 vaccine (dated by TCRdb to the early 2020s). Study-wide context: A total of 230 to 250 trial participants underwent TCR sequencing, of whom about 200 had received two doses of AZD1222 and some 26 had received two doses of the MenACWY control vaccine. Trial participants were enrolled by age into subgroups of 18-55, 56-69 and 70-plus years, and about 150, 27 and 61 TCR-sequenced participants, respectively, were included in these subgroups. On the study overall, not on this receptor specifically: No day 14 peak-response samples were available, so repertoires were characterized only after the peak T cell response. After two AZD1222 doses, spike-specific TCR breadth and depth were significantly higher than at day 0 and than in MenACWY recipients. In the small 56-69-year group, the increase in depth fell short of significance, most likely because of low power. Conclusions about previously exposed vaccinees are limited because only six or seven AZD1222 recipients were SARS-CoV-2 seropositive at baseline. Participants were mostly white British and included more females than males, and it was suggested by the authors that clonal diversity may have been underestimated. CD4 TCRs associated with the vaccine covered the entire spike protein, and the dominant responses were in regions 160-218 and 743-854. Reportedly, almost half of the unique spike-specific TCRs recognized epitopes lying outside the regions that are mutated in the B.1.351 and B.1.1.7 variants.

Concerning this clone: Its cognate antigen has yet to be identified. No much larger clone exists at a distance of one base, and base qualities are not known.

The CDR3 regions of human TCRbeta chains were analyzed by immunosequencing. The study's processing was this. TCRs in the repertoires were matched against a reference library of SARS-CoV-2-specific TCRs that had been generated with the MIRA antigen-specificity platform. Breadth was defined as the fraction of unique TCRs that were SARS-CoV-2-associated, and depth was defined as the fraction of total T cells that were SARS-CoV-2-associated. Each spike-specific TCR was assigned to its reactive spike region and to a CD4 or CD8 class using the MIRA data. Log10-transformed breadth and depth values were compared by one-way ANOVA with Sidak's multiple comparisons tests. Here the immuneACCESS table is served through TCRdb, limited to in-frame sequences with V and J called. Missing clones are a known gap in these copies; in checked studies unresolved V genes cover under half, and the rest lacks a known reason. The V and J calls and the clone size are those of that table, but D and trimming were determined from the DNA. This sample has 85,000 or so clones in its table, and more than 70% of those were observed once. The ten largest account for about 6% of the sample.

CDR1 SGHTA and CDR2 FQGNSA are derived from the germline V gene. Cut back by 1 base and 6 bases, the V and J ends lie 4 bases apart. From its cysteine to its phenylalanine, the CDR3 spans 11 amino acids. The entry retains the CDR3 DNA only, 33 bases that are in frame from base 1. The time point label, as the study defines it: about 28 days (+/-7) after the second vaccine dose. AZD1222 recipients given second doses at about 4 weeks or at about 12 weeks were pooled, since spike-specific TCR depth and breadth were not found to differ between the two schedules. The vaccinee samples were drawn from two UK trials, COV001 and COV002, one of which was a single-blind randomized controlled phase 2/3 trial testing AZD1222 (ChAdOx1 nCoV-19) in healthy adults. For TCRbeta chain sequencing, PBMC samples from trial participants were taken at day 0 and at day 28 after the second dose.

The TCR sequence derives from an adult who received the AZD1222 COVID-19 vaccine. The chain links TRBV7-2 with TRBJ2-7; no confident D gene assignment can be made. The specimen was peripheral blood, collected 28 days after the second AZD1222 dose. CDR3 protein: CASSLVAEQYF. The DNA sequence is TGTGCCAGCAGCTTAGTGGCCGAGCAGTACTTC.